These 5 T cell receptor beta chains came from one sample sequenced in a study of cytomegalovirus exposure and HLA in healthy donors. Primers: 60 Vbeta forward and 13 Jbeta reverse. Sequenced by immunoSEQ multiplex PCR; TCRdb stores in-frame clones only, minus some. The sample carries 110,000 or so clones, around 76% recorded once. Sequenced material: PBMCs. These receptors all stem from a man between 50 and 59 years old in good health and CMV-seropositive.

The V and J genes are TRBV6-1 and TRBJ2-7; maybe TRBD1 (6 bases). From germline, CDR1 is MNHNS and CDR2 SASEGT. The CDR3 length is 14 residues. Trimming stripped 0 bases from V and 0 bases from J, with 6 bases between. CDR3 protein: CASSEADSSYEQYF. The CDR3 DNA sequence: TGTGCCAGCAGTGAAGCGGACAGCTCCTACGAGCAGTACTTC.

The chain employs TRBV19 and TRBJ2-2; no clear D. This CDR3 has 15 amino acids. From germline, CDR1 is LNHDA and CDR2 SQIVND (reference sequence). The V end was cut by 3 bases, the J end by 8 bases, with 16 bases between. CDR3 sequence: CASSIHPWLKGELFF. As DNA, the CDR3 is TGTGCCAGTAGTATTCACCCCTGGCTTAAAGGGGAGCTGTTTTTT. The full variable domain, in which reference TRBV19 and TRBJ2-2 provide the parts outside the CDR3, is DGGITQSPKYLFRKEGQNVTLSCEQNLNHDAMYWYRQDPGQGLRLIYYSQIVNDFQKGDIAEGYSVSREKKESFPLTVTSAQKNPTAFYLCASSIHPWLKGELFFGEGSRLTVL.

This clone was detected once. V gene TRBV4-1 combines with J gene TRBJ2-7; D is perhaps TRBD1 (5 bases). Trimming removed 0 bases at V and 5 bases at J, with 8 bases between. Looked up from germline, CDR1 is MGHRA and CDR2 is YSYEKL. This CDR3 region has 13 residues. The CDR3 bases are TGCGCCAGCAGCCAAGACAGGGCCGACGAGCAGTACTTC. Translation gives CASSQDRADEQYF.

CDR3 sequence reads: CASSYMREDEQFF. The DNA of the CDR3 is TGTGCCAGCAGTTACATGCGCGAGGATGAGCAGTTCTTC. V is TRBV6-5 and J is TRBJ2-1; D ambiguous. This CDR3 is 13 amino acids long. V was pared by 2 bases and J by 8 bases, with 10 bases between. Germline V CDR1 and CDR2: MNHEY, SVGAGI.

A single count supports this clone. The V gene is TRBV4-1, the J gene TRBJ1-5, with D unclear. There are 14 residues in the CDR3. Looked up from germline, CDR1 is MGHRA and CDR2 is YSYEKL. V shed 0 bases and J shed 3 bases, with 6 bases lying between them. The CDR3 region has the DNA TGCGCCAGCAGCCAAGAACAGTTCAATCAGCCCCAGCATTTT. Translation gives CASSQEQFNQPQHF.